The 22 T cell receptor beta chains below come from one sample, sequenced in a study of CD8 T cells in ankylosing spondylitis. Using its own MiXCR run on the 5' RACE reads, TCRdb lists one record per CDR3 protein. The sample includes under 200,000 distinct CDR3 sequences, just over 9.5% of them seen just once. The sample consisted of blood, either unsorted or a sorted T cell fraction (not recorded which). All receptors derive from a female donor with ankylosing spondylitis or in good health (not recorded which).

V and J are TRBV25-1 and TRBJ2-2; 9 nucleotides agree with TRBD1. V lost 6 bases and J lost 6; bases outside the gene matches: 5. The germline gives CDR1 MGHDK, CDR2 SYGVNS. There are 14 residues in the CDR3. The CDR3 is CASSMTGGSGELFF. The CDR3 nucleotides are TGTGCCAGCAGCATGACAGGGGGGTCCGGGGAGCTGTTTTTT.

Many counts were recorded for this clonotype. The chain uses TRBV3-1 and TRBJ2-3; D is possibly TRBD1 or TRBD2 (5 bases each). Trimming removed 0 bases at V and 2 bases at J, with 9 bases between. The V gene's germline CDR1 is LGHDT and CDR2 YNNKEL (reference sequence). The CDR3 totals 15 residues. The CDR3 loop reads CASSQDGTFTDTQYF. The CDR3 nucleotides read TGTGCCAGCAGCCAAGATGGGACGTTCACAGATACGCAGTATTTT.

In its sample, this clonotype was seen a few times. DNA of the CDR3: TGCGCCTCCGGCCTAGCGGCGAACACCGGGGAGCTGTTTTTT. The encoded protein is CASGLAANTGELFF. This chain connects TRBV5-1 to TRBJ2-2; 7 bases line up with TRBD2. The length of the CDR3 is 14 residues. CDR1 is SGHRS and CDR2 is YFSETQ in the germline V gene. V gave up 10 bases and J gave up 0 bases; unmatched junction bases: 6.

This clonotype was seen only a few times. The chain uses TRBV27 and TRBJ1-1; 7 bases align to TRBD1. Germline V gives CDR1 MNHEY, CDR2 SMNVEV (reference sequence). V dropped 1 base and J dropped 1; count of bases not matched to a gene: 3. This CDR3 is built from 15 residues. The CDR3 protein is CASSLYGTENTEAFF. CDR3 sequence (DNA): TGTGCCAGCAGTTTATACGGGACAGAGAACACTGAAGCTTTCTTT.

The chain carries TRBV6-2 or TRBV6-3 and TRBJ2-5; TRBD2 aligns across 13 bases. The CDR3 runs to 19 residues. In germline, CDR1 is MNHEY, CDR2 SVGEGT. Losses at the gene ends were 0 bases for V and 5 bases for J; bases not matched to a gene: 12. The CDR3 region is CASSYSKRGLAGFWETQYF. In DNA form, the CDR3 reads TGTGCCAGCAGTTACTCGAAAAGGGGACTAGCGGGGTTCTGGGAGACCCAGTACTTC.

This clonotype was counted at least ten times. The chain recombines TRBV5-1 with TRBJ2-7; D is tentatively TRBD1 or TRBD2 (5 bases each). This CDR3 region has 13 residues. Germline loops: CDR1 SGHRS, CDR2 YFSETQ. V was trimmed by 7 bases and J by 0 bases, leaving 11 bases between them. The CDR3 is CASCLGASYEQYF. CDR3 coding DNA: TGCGCCAGCTGTCTCGGGGCCTCCTACGAGCAGTACTTC.

This clonotype occurred many times. The genes are TRBV7-2 and TRBJ2-1; no firm D call. The CDR3 has 13 residues. CDR1 is SGHTA and CDR2 is FQGNSA in the germline V gene. Trimming took off 5 bases at V and 4 bases at J, with 9 bases between the two ends. The CDR3 sequence: CASSQSPYNEQFF. In DNA form, the CDR3 reads TGTGCCAGCAGCCAGTCCCCTTACAATGAGCAGTTCTTC.

This clonotype has at least ten counts. The chain links TRBV11-2 to TRBJ2-5; TRBD2 matches at 7 bases. J was trimmed by 0 bases and V by 1 base; bases with no gene match: 8. The CDR3 extends over 17 amino acids. The V gene's germline CDR1 is SGHAT and CDR2 FQNNGV. The CDR3 sequence: CASSLGSAGAYQETQYF. In DNA, the CDR3 is TGTGCCAGCAGCTTAGGGTCGGCGGGAGCCTACCAAGAGACCCAGTACTTC.

The CDR3 DNA sequence: TGTGCCAGCAGTTTATCGATGGAGGGTTACGAGCAGTACTTC. It encodes CASSLSMEGYEQYF. The rearrangement uses TRBV27 and TRBJ2-7, with D maybe TRBD2 (6 bases). Per germline, CDR1 MNHEY and CDR2 SMNVEV (reference sequence). The CDR3 has 14 amino acids. V lost 0 bases and J 4 bases, leaving 10 bases between the germline ends.

This rearrangement joins TRBV27 to TRBJ1-4; 8 bases align to TRBD1. The CDR3 has 16 amino acids. Germline V CDR1 and CDR2: MNHEY, SMNVEV (reference sequence). V was clipped by 4 bases and J by 0 bases; unmatched bases: 4. CDR3 sequence reads: CASSSGQGATNEKLFF. CDR3 in DNA: TGTGCCAGCAGTTCCGGACAGGGTGCAACTAATGAAAAACTGTTTTTT. Full variable domain (remainder filled in from reference TRBV27 and TRBJ1-4): EAQVTQNPRYLITVTGKKLTVTCSQNMNHEYMSWYRQDPGLGLRQIYYSMNVEVTDKGDVPEGYKVSRKEKRNFPLILESPSPNQTSLYFCASSSGQGATNEKLFFGSGTQLSVL.

This clonotype was observed a handful of times. J is TRBJ2-7 and V is TRBV14, with TRBD1 as a possible D gene (5 bases). The germline gives CDR1 SGHDN, CDR2 FVKESK. The CDR3 totals 15 residues. V lost 1 base and J lost 2, with 12 bases in between. CDR3 in amino acids: CASSQGPDKTYEQYF. CDR3 coding DNA: TGTGCCAGCAGCCAAGGTCCGGACAAAACCTACGAGCAGTACTTC.

This clonotype was seen more than once but under ten times. The J gene is TRBJ1-1, the V gene TRBV6-6; D not certain. Germline lookup yields CDR1 MNHNY and CDR2 SVGAGI (reference sequence). Trimming left V 2 bases short and J 8 bases short, with 6 bases between. The CDR3 contains 11 residues. This CDR3 is CASSYGAEAFF. CDR3 in DNA: TGTGCCAGCAGTTACGGTGCCGAAGCTTTCTTT.

This clonotype was counted at least ten times. The CDR3 loop is CASSPGPGDIQYF. CDR3 sequence (DNA): TGTGCCAGCAGCCCCGGGCCGGGGGACATTCAGTACTTC. The rearrangement links TRBV7-8 to TRBJ2-4; a weak D match, TRBD2 (6 bases). The CDR3 extends over 13 amino acids. V lost 5 bases, J lost 8 bases, and 13 bases lay in between. Germline assignment: CDR1 SGHVS and CDR2 FQNEAQ. The full variable domain, its missing parts supplied by reference TRBV7-8 and TRBJ2-4, is GAGVSQSPRYKVAKRGQDVALRCDPISGHVSLFWYQQALGQGPEFLTYFQNEAQLDKSGLPSDRFFAERPEGSVSTLKIQRTQQEDSAVYLCASSPGPGDIQYFGAGTRLSVL.

This clonotype was observed a few times. This chain uses TRBV27 with TRBJ2-2, with 8 nucleotides matching TRBD2. V gave up 6 bases and J gave up 0 bases; unmatched junction bases: 6. The V gene's germline CDR1 is MNHEY and CDR2 SMNVEV (reference sequence). The CDR3 totals 16 residues. This CDR3 is CASSPIAGTNTGELFF. The CDR3 DNA follows: TGTGCCAGCAGCCCCATAGCGGGAACGAACACCGGGGAGCTGTTTTTT.

V gene TRBV6-4 combines with J gene TRBJ2-5, with a tentative D call TRBD2 (5 bases). Germline loops: CDR1 MRHNA, CDR2 SNTAGT. V was cut by 6 bases and J by 4 bases, with 9 bases left in between. The CDR3 has 12 amino acids. In DNA, the CDR3 is TGTGCCAGCAGGGACCGGGGAGAGACCCAGTACTTC. Protein sequence: CASRDRGETQYF.

This clonotype was found many times. This rearrangement joins TRBV29-1 to TRBJ2-5; D perhaps matches TRBD1 (5 bases). Looked up from germline, CDR1 is SQVTM and CDR2 is ANQGSEA. The V and J ends lost 6 bases and 4 bases respectively, with 18 bases between them. This CDR3 comprises 14 residues. The CDR3 region has the DNA TGCAGCGTGGATTGGGGCAACCCCCGAGAGACCCAGTACTTC. Its translation is CSVDWGNPRETQYF.

This clonotype was detected a few times. This chain connects TRBV7-8 to TRBJ2-2; 11 bases are shared with TRBD2. Germline CDR1 is SGHVS and CDR2 is FQNEAQ. The CDR3 is 17 residues long. The J segment lost 6 bases and the V segment lost 5 bases, leaving 11 bases of the junction unmatched. CDR3 sequence reads: CASSPTLSGRVAGELFF. The CDR3 region has the DNA TGTGCCAGCAGCCCAACGCTTAGCGGGAGGGTGGCCGGGGAGCTGTTTTTT.

This chain links TRBV27 with TRBJ2-7, with TRBD1 identical over 11 bases. CDR1 and CDR2 from the germline V gene are MNHEY and SMNVEV (reference sequence). V shed 0 bases and J 4 bases; nucleotides not matched to a gene: 2. CDR3 length equals 15 residues. The CDR3 DNA reads as TGTGCCAGCAGTTTATCCGGGACAGGGGGGTACGAGCAGTACTTC. Encoded protein: CASSLSGTGGYEQYF.

J is TRBJ1-1 and V is TRBV24-1; no clear D gene. In germline, CDR1 is KGHDR, CDR2 SFDVKD. V dropped 9 bases and J dropped 0 bases, with 19 bases sitting between them. The length of the CDR3 is 16 residues. The CDR3, as DNA: TGTGCCACCTACCCTTCGAAAACAACATTGAACACTGAAGCTTTCTTT. Translating gives CATYPSKTTLNTEAFF.

This clonotype was seen a few times. This sequence joins TRBV7-9 and TRBJ2-1; maybe TRBD2 (6 bases). Trimming took 5 bases from V and 0 from J, leaving 11 bases between them. The CDR3 covers 15 residues. Looked up from germline, CDR1 is SEHNR and CDR2 is FQNEAQ (reference sequence). CDR3 DNA: TGTGCCAGCAGCACGCTAGCGAGCTCCTACAATGAGCAGTTCTTC. Its protein is CASSTLASSYNEQFF.

This clonotype was detected many times. This sequence joins TRBV25-1 and TRBJ2-1; TRBD2 matches at 11 bases. This CDR3 is 13 amino acids long. Germline V gene data show CDR1 as MGHDK and CDR2 as SYGVNS. J lost 9 bases, V lost 7 bases, and 5 bases had no gene match. The CDR3 loop is CASIGLAGSEQFF. The CDR3 DNA follows: TGTGCCAGCATAGGACTAGCGGGTTCTGAGCAGTTCTTC.

The chain recombines TRBV20-1 with TRBJ1-1; D unclear. This CDR3 region has 11 residues. The V gene's germline CDR1 is DFQATT and CDR2 SNEGSKA (reference sequence). Trimming removed 8 bases from V and 4 bases from J, with 11 bases in between. The CDR3 sequence: CSYRIITEAFF. The CDR3 bases are TGCAGTTACCGTATAATCACTGAAGCTTTCTTT.